The 29 T cell receptor beta chains below come from one sample, sequenced in a study of human T cells and chemical hapten exposure. Time point given: patch test 1, 2 weeks after DPC sensitization. Treatment indicated: therapeutic diphenylcyclopropenone sensitization with weekly scalp DPC. One entry per CDR3 protein results from TCRdb running MiXCR on the RACE reads. The sample lists tens of thousands of distinct CDR3 sequences, 7.5% to 9.5% occurring once. The sample was whole blood, taken in connection with sensitization to the hapten diphenylcyclopropenone (DPC). These TCRs come from a woman in her twenties or thirties with alopecia areata. Some clones in this sample may be carry-over from other donors' samples.

This clonotype was counted many times. V usage is TRBV27 and J usage is TRBJ2-7; 9 nucleotides agree with TRBD1. The CDR3 covers 15 residues. After removal of 6 bases from V and 3 bases from J, the junction contained 9 bases not matched to a gene. CDR1 is MNHEY, CDR2 SMNVEV, per germline (reference sequence). The chain's CDR3 is CASSRRTGEDYEQYF. The DNA for the CDR3 is TGTGCCAGCAGCCGAAGGACAGGGGAAGACTACGAGCAGTACTTC.

This clonotype was observed a handful of times. This chain links TRBV12-3 or TRBV12-4 with TRBJ2-3; D might be TRBD2 (5 bases). Trimming stripped 8 bases from V and 0 bases from J, with 15 bases between. The CDR3 totals 15 residues. The CDR3: CASGSTTPSTDTQYF. The CDR3 nucleotides are TGTGCCAGCGGATCGACTACCCCTAGCACAGATACGCAGTATTTT.

There are many counts of this clonotype. J is TRBJ2-7 and V is TRBV20-1; no clear D. The germline V gene has CDR1 DFQATT and CDR2 SNEGSKA (reference sequence). The ends were cut back, 0 bases at V and 4 bases at J, with 4 bases in the middle. The CDR3 covers 11 residues. The CDR3 is CSAREEYEQYF. For the CDR3, the DNA is TGCAGTGCTAGAGAAGAGTACGAGCAGTACTTC.

This clonotype has a handful of counts. The gene calls are TRBV20-1 and TRBJ2-3; 11 nucleotides line up with TRBD2. Germline V lookup: CDR1 DFQATT, CDR2 SNEGSKA (reference sequence). V shed 2 bases, J shed 2 bases, and the junction held 6 bases outside the gene matches. The CDR3 has 16 residues. This chain's CDR3 is CSARLASGGHTDTQYF. Written as DNA, the CDR3 is TGCAGTGCTAGATTGGCTAGCGGGGGGCACACAGATACGCAGTATTTT.

This clonotype was found many times. The rearrangement links TRBV3-1 to TRBJ1-6; 10 nucleotides agree with TRBD1. V was pared by 3 bases and J by 6 bases, with 5 bases of the junction left unmatched. The length of the CDR3 is 16 residues. Looked up from germline, CDR1 is LGHDT and CDR2 is YNNKEL (reference sequence). DNA of the CDR3: TGTGCCAGCAGCCATCGACAGGGGGCGCCTAATTCACCCCTCCACTTT. Amino acids: CASSHRQGAPNSPLHF.

There are many counts of this clonotype. V gene TRBV20-1 combines with J gene TRBJ1-3; 9 positions match TRBD1. V shed 6 bases, J shed 4 bases, and the junction held 10 bases outside the gene matches. Germline V gene sequence: CDR1 DFQATT, CDR2 SNEGSKA (reference sequence). CDR3 length: 15 residues. The DNA for the CDR3 is TGCAGTGCCCAAATACAGGGGGCGAGGGGAAACACCATATATTTT. Translating gives CSAQIQGARGNTIYF.

The CDR3 is CSAPPGGLNTEAFF. The CDR3 coding sequence is TGCAGTGCTCCCCCCGGGGGTCTGAACACTGAAGCTTTCTTT. The chain links TRBV20-1 to TRBJ1-1; D might be TRBD1 (5 bases). The CDR3 runs to 14 residues. The ends were cut back, 5 bases at V and 0 bases at J, with 13 bases in the middle. Germline CDR1 is DFQATT and CDR2 is SNEGSKA (reference sequence).

This clonotype was counted many times. The chain carries TRBV11-2 and TRBJ2-1; TRBD2 aligns across 9 bases. The CDR3 is made up of 15 amino acids. V trimming: 5 bases; J trimming: 3 bases; junction bases outside the gene matches: 5. The germline V gene encodes CDR1 SGHAT and CDR2 FQNNGV. The CDR3 nucleotides read TGTGCCAGCAGCCGCGGGGGGGAGAGCTACAATGAGCAGTTCTTC. It specifies CASSRGGESYNEQFF.

The table lists this clonotype with many counts. This sequence joins TRBV6-5 and TRBJ2-3; possibly TRBD1 or TRBD2 for D (7 bases each). CDR1 MNHEY and CDR2 SVGAGI come from the germline V gene. The V end lost 5 bases, the J end lost 5 bases, and 26 bases lay between the germline ends. This CDR3 is built from 18 residues. This CDR3 reads CASSQGGPLSGAIDTQYF. The CDR3 bases are TGTGCCAGCAGTCAAGGGGGCCCTTTAAGCGGGGCGATAGATACGCAGTATTTT.

This clonotype appeared a few times. This chain uses TRBV18 with TRBJ2-1; perhaps TRBD2 as D (6 bases). V lost 0 bases, J lost 12 bases, and 15 bases lay in between. The germline V gene encodes CDR1 KGHSH and CDR2 LQKENI. The CDR3 loop spans 14 amino acids. CDR3 in amino acids: CASSPPGGERWQFF. CDR3 DNA: TGTGCCAGCTCACCACCAGGAGGGGAGCGGTGGCAGTTCTTC. The full variable domain, in which reference TRBV18 and TRBJ2-1 provide the parts outside the CDR3, is NAGVMQNPRHLVRRRGQEARLRCSPMKGHSHVYWYRQLPEEGLKFMVYLQKENIIDESGMPKERFSAEFPKEGPSILRIQQVVRGDSAAYFCASSPPGGERWQFFGPGTRLTVL.

The table lists this clonotype with many counts. The V gene is TRBV29-1, the J gene TRBJ2-4, with 9 positions matching TRBD1. Trimming cost V 5 bases and J 7 bases; bases outside gene matches: 6. This CDR3 has 13 amino acids. Germline lookup yields CDR1 SQVTM and CDR2 ANQGSEA. CDR3 in amino acids: CSVKQGAGNIQYF. The CDR3 DNA sequence: TGCAGCGTTAAACAGGGGGCGGGGAACATTCAGTACTTC.

This clonotype was seen repeatedly, ten times or more. This chain joins TRBV28 and TRBJ1-6; D might be TRBD1 (5 bases). The germline V gene has CDR1 MDHEN and CDR2 SYDVKM. Trimming left V 3 bases short and J 7 bases short, with 19 bases between. The CDR3 sequence is 17 residues long. CDR3 bases: TGTGCCAGCAGTTTCCCCGCGTCCCCTGGGGCAAATTCACCCCTCCACTTT. Protein: CASSFPASPGANSPLHF.

This clonotype was observed a few times. The chain has TRBV7-2 and TRBJ2-7; 11 nucleotides agree with TRBD2. The CDR3 contains 19 residues. Looked up from germline, CDR1 is SGHTA and CDR2 is FQGNSA. The junction had 17 bases not matched to a gene; V was cut back by 5 bases and J by 2 bases. The DNA of the CDR3 is TGTGCCAGCAGCCCCACCCGTGATAGCGGGGGGGGAATTACCTACGAGCAGTACTTC. It codes for CASSPTRDSGGGITYEQYF.

J is TRBJ1-6 and V is TRBV13, with 10 bases matching TRBD1. CDR1 PRHDT and CDR2 FYEKMQ come from the germline V gene (reference sequence). The CDR3 extends over 17 amino acids. V was pared by 5 bases and J by 1 base, with 5 bases of the junction left unmatched. The CDR3 DNA reads TGTGCCAGCAGCCCGACAGGGGGCGCGTCCTATAATTCACCCCTCCACTTT. Translating it yields CASSPTGGASYNSPLHF.

The gene calls are TRBV18 and TRBJ1-2, with no clear D. The V end lost 1 base, the J end lost 1 base, and 4 bases lay between the germline ends. Germline V CDR1 and CDR2: KGHSH, LQKENI. The CDR3 covers 13 residues. CDR3 DNA: TGTGCCAGCTCACCACAGGATAACTATGGCTACACCTTC. It is translated as CASSPQDNYGYTF.

This clonotype was seen many times. This chain joins TRBV7-6 and TRBJ2-5, with TRBD2 identical over 15 bases. CDR1 and CDR2 from the germline V gene are SGHVS and FNYEAQ. The CDR3 covers 16 residues. Germline trimming cut 1 base from V and 4 bases from J; bases unmatched to any gene: 1. CDR3 amino acids: CASSLGTSGGAETQYF. The CDR3 bases are TGTGCCAGCAGCTTAGGGACTAGCGGGGGGGCAGAGACCCAGTACTTC.

There are many counts of this clonotype. J is TRBJ2-3 and V is TRBV12-3 or TRBV12-4; D gene unclear. The length of the CDR3 is 17 residues. V was clipped by 5 bases and J by 6 bases, with 24 bases between them. The CDR3 is CASSPFSRYQRSDTQYF. DNA of the CDR3: TGTGCCAGCAGTCCTTTTTCGCGATACCAGAGATCCGATACGCAGTATTTT.

In its sample, this clonotype was seen a few times. J is TRBJ1-2 and V is TRBV6-5, with 7 bases lining up with TRBD1. Germline assignment: CDR1 MNHEY and CDR2 SVGAGI. This CDR3 spans 14 amino acids. V shed 4 bases and J 4 bases; nucleotides not matched to a gene: 6. The CDR3 protein is CASSLERTGYGYTF. CDR3 coding DNA: TGTGCCAGCAGTTTAGAAAGGACAGGCTATGGCTACACCTTC.

This clonotype was detected a few times. The chain employs TRBV6-5 and TRBJ1-1; no clear D gene. V shed 0 bases and J shed 2 bases, with 10 bases lying between them. Per germline, CDR1 MNHEY and CDR2 SVGAGI. The CDR3 has 15 residues. CDR3 amino acids: CASSYSWGANTEAFF. Here the CDR3 DNA reads TGTGCCAGCAGTTACTCCTGGGGAGCAAACACTGAAGCTTTCTTT.

V is TRBV6-5 and J is TRBJ1-1; a possible D gene is TRBD1 (5 bases). The CDR3 sequence is 14 residues long. V was pared by 4 bases and J by 1 base, with 10 bases between. Germline CDR1 reads MNHEY; CDR2 reads SVGAGI. The CDR3 here is CASSFREGNTEAFF. The CDR3 region has the DNA TGTGCCAGCAGTTTCAGGGAGGGGAACACTGAAGCTTTCTTT.

This clonotype occurred once. A read error may produce the germline difference seen at one junction end. This chain uses TRBV4-1 with TRBJ2-2, with 15 bases identical to TRBD2. Germline assignment: CDR1 MGHRA and CDR2 YSYEKL. The CDR3 loop spans 20 amino acids. CDR3 sequence (DNA): TGCGCCAGCACCCAACCCGGACTAGCGGGGGGGCCGGGGTGCGGCGGGGAGCTGTTTTTT. Encoded protein: CASTQPGLAGGPGCGGELFF.

This clonotype has a handful of counts. The V call is TRBV4-1, the J call TRBJ1-2; D ambiguous. Per germline, CDR1 MGHRA and CDR2 YSYEKL. V lost 6 bases and J lost 2, with 13 bases in between. The CDR3 has 14 residues. CDR3 in DNA: TGCGCCAGCAGGGGAGGGCATCTGAACTATGGCTACACCTTC. It encodes CASRGGHLNYGYTF.

This clonotype has at least ten counts. The chain recombines TRBV6-5 with TRBJ1-1, with D possibly being TRBD1 (5 bases). V was shortened by 4 bases and J by 3 bases, with 12 bases between the two germline ends. The CDR3 consists of 14 residues. Germline CDR1 is MNHEY and CDR2 is SVGAGI. CDR3 sequence: CASSSPRGHTEAFF. The CDR3 coding sequence is TGTGCCAGCAGTTCGCCGAGGGGACACACTGAAGCTTTCTTT.

This clonotype has more than one count but fewer than ten. V usage is TRBV7-9 and J usage is TRBJ1-1; D ambiguous. The CDR3 length is 13 residues. The V gene's germline CDR1 is SEHNR and CDR2 FQNEAQ (reference sequence). Trimming took 4 bases from V and 3 from J, leaving 9 bases between them. CDR3 DNA: TGTGCCAGCAGCTCCCAGTCCCACACTGAAGCTTTCTTT. Translated, it gives CASSSQSHTEAFF.

Remarks on this clonotype: A much larger clone lies one base from this, so it may be a read error. This rearrangement joins TRBV10-3 to TRBJ1-2; TRBD1 is a possible D gene (5 bases). CDR3 length: 14 residues. Germline V gives CDR1 ENHRY, CDR2 SYGVKD. The CDR3 DNA reads as TGTGACATCAGTGCGGGGGGGAACACCTATGGCTACACCTTC. It codes for CDISAGGNTYGYTF.

This clonotype came up many times. The gene calls are TRBV28 and TRBJ2-7, with 9 bases identical to TRBD2. Losses at the gene ends were 8 bases for V and 2 bases for J; bases not matched to a gene: 4. This CDR3 region has 13 residues. Germline loops: CDR1 MDHEN, CDR2 SYDVKM. The CDR3 DNA sequence: TGTGCCAGCTGTGGCGGGGGGGCCTACGAGCAGTACTTC. Residues: CASCGGGAYEQYF.

This clonotype showed up just a few times. The rearrangement uses TRBV7-9 and TRBJ2-3; 8 bases match TRBD1. V shed 4 bases and J 1 base; nucleotides not matched to a gene: 7. The CDR3 has 16 residues. CDR1 is SEHNR, CDR2 FQNEAQ, per germline (reference sequence). The CDR3 DNA sequence: TGTGCCAGCAGCTCTAAGGACAGGGACGGCACAGATACGCAGTATTTT. It yields the protein CASSSKDRDGTDTQYF.

This clonotype was recorded at least ten times. The chain links TRBV6-5 to TRBJ2-3, with D possibly being TRBD2 (6 bases). Trimming left V 0 bases short and J 1 base short, with 14 bases between. The CDR3 is made up of 17 amino acids. Germline lookup yields CDR1 MNHEY and CDR2 SVGAGI. CDR3 sequence reads: CASSYSIEASGTDTQYF. Written as DNA, the CDR3 is TGTGCCAGCAGTTACTCGATAGAGGCTAGCGGCACAGATACGCAGTATTTT.

The chain joins TRBV12-3 or TRBV12-4 to TRBJ1-1; possible D gene TRBD1, 5 bases. This CDR3 contains 14 residues. The V end lost 6 bases, the J end lost 0 bases, and 11 bases lay between the germline ends. As DNA, the CDR3 is TGTGCCAGCAGGGAAGGGGTCATGAACACTGAAGCTTTCTTT. Encoded protein: CASREGVMNTEAFF.